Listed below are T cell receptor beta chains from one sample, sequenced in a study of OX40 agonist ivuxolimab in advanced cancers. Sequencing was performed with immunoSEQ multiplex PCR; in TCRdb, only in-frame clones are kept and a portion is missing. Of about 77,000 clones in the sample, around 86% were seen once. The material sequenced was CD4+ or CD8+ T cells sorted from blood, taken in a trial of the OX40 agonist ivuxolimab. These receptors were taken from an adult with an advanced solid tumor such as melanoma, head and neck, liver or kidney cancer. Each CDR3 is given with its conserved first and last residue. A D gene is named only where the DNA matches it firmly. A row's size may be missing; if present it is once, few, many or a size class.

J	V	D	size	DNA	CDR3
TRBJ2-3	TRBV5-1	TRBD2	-	TGCGCCAGCAGCTTGGGGGTAGCGGGGGCAGATACGCAGTATTTT	CASSLGVAGADTQYF
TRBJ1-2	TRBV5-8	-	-	TGTGCCAGCAGCAGGGACTCTAACTATGGCTACACCTTC	CASSRDSNYGYTF
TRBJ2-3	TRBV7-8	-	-	TGTGCCAGCAGCGAGGGAGGGGGCGGGGATACGCAGTATTTT	CASSEGGGGDTQYF
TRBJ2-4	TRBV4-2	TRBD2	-	TGTGCCAGCAGCCAAGATTGGGCTAGCGGGAGAGCCAAAAACATTCAGTACTTC	CASSQDWASGRAKNIQYF
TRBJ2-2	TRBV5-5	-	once	TGTGCCAGCAGCTTAGTCTCAGACACCGGGGAGCTGTTTTTT	CASSLVSDTGELFF
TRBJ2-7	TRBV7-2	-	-	TGTGCCAGCAGCTCAACCGGGACCCACCTAGGGCAGTACTTC	CASSSTGTHLGQYF
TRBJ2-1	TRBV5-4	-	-	TGTGCCAGCAGCCGAGAGCGGCCAACCGTGGGCAATGAGCAGTTCTTC	CASSRERPTVGNEQFF
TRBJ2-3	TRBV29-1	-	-	TGCAGTGTAGACTCGACAGATACGCAGTATTTT	CSVDSTDTQYF
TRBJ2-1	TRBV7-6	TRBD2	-	TGTGCCAGCAGCGGACTAGCGGGGGGCCCGTACCTTCAGTTCTTC	CASSGLAGGPYLQFF
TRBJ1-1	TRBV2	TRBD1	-	TGTGCCAGCAGTCCACAGGGGCCGAACACTGAAGCTTTCTTT	CASSPQGPNTEAFF
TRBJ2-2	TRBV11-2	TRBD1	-	TGTGCCAGCAGCTGGACAGGGGGCGGAACCGGGGAGCTGTTTTTT	CASSWTGGGTGELFF
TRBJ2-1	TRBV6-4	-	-	TGTGCCACCTCACAGGGTTTTAGTTCCTACAATGAGCAGTTCTTC	CATSQGFSSYNEQFF
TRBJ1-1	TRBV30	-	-	TGTGCCTGGAGCGGAGACCTTTGGGGGTTCCCCATGAACACTGAAGCTTTCTTT	CAWSGDLWGFPMNTEAFF
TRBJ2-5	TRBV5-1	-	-	TGCGCCAGCTCCCGGACACAAGAGACCCAGTACTTC	CASSRTQETQYF
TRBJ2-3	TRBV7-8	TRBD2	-	TGTGCCAGCAGCTTACCGGGGGAGGGGACAGATACGCAGTATTTT	CASSLPGEGTDTQYF
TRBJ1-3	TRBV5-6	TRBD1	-	TGTGCCAGCAGCTTACAGGGGGCTGGAAACACCATATATTTT	CASSLQGAGNTIYF
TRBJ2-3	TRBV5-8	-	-	TGTGCCAGCAGCTCCAAGACAGTAAGCACAGATACGCAGTATTTT	CASSSKTVSTDTQYF
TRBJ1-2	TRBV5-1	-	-	TGCGCCAGCAGCTCCGAGGGACATATAAACTATGGCTACACCTTC	CASSSEGHINYGYTF
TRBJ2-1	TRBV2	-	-	TGTGCCAGCAGTGAGTCGGGGAATGGGCAGTTCTTC	CASSESGNGQFF
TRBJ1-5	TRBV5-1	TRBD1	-	TGCGCCAGCAGCTTGGGGGACACAGGGGATCAGCCCCAGCATTTT	CASSLGDTGDQPQHF
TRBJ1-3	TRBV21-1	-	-	TGTGCCACCGCCAAGGGCACAGGGGGATCTGGAAACACCATATATTTT	CATAKGTGGSGNTIYF
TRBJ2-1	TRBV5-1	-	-	TGCGCCAGCAGCCCAACCGGAAGCTCCTACAATGAGCAGTTCTTC	CASSPTGSSYNEQFF
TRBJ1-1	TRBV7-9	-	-	TGTGCCAGCAGCTTAAGGCTGAACACTGAAGCTTTCTTT	CASSLRLNTEAFF
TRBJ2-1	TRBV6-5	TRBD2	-	TGTGCCAGCACCCGGGGGGGCTCCTACAATGAGCAGTTCTTC	CASTRGGSYNEQFF
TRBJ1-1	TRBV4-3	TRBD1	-	TGCGCCAGCAGCCGATTGACAGGGCTGGGCACTGAAGCTTTCTTT	CASSRLTGLGTEAFF
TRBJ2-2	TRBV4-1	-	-	TGCGCCAGCAGCCTAAGGACAGAGAACACCGGGGAGCTGTTTTTT	CASSLRTENTGELFF
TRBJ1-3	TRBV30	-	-	TGTGCCTGGAGTTCCTCTGGAAACACCATATATTTT	CAWSSSGNTIYF
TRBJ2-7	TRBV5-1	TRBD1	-	TGCGCCAGCAGCATGGGACAGGGGCAACTACGATTTCAGTACTTC	CASSMGQGQLRFQYF
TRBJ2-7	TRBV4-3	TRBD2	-	TGCGCCAGCAGCCAAGATCGGGCTAGCGGGGGCTACGAGCAGTACTTC	CASSQDRASGGYEQYF
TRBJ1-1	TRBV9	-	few	TGTGCCAGCAGCCTAGAGATGAACACTGAAGCTTTCTTT	CASSLEMNTEAFF
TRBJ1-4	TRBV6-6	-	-	TGTGCCAGCAGTAAGCCTCAGGGAGCAACTAATGAAAAACTGTTTTTT	CASSKPQGATNEKLFF
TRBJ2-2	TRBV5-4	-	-	TGTGCCAGCAGCCATAGTGGGAACACCGGGGAGCTGTTTTTT	CASSHSGNTGELFF
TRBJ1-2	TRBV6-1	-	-	TGTGCCAGCAGTGAATCCGGATTCTATGGCTACACCTTC	CASSESGFYGYTF
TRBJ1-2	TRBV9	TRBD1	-	TGTGCCAGCAGCCCCCAACCAGGACAGGCCTTATATGGCTACACCTTC	CASSPQPGQALYGYTF
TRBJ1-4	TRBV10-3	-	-	TGTGCCATCAGTGTTGGAGGGCCGGGGGATGAAAAACTGTTTTTT	CAISVGGPGDEKLFF
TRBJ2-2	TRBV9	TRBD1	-	TGTGCCAGCAGCGTCCGGGACAGGGGGGACACCGGGGAGCTGTTTTTT	CASSVRDRGDTGELFF
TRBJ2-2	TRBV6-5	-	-	TGTGCCAGCAGTTACGCCTCTAGAGGGTTCGGGGAGCTGTTTTTT	CASSYASRGFGELFF
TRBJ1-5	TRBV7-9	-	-	TGTGCCAGCAGCCCCGAGGTCCAGCCCCAGCATTTT	CASSPEVQPQHF
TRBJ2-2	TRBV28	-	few	TGTGCCAGCAGTTTTACAGGGTGGGGCCCTACGAACACCGGGGAGCTGTTTTTT	CASSFTGWGPTNTGELFF
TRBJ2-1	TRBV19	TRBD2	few	TGTGCCAGTGCGACTAGCGGGGGCGATGAGCAGTTCTTC	CASATSGGDEQFF
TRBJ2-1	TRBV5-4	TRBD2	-	TGTGCCAGCAGCCCGCCCCCAGCGGGGGGCACGGATGAGCAGTTCTTC	CASSPPPAGGTDEQFF
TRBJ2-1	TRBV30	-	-	TGTGCCTGGCGGGGGCAGGGGTTAAACAATGAGCAGTTCTTC	CAWRGQGLNNEQFF
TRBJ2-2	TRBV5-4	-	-	TGTGCCAGCAGCCTTGGCCGGAATCCCGGGGAGCTGTTTTTT	CASSLGRNPGELFF
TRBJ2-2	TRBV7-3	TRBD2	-	TGTGCCAGCAGCGCCTCCGGGACTAGCGGGTCCGGGGAGCTGTTTTTT	CASSASGTSGSGELFF
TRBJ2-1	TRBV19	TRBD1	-	TGTGCCAGTAGTATCGCGCAGGGGGCCTACAATGAGCAGTTCTTC	CASSIAQGAYNEQFF
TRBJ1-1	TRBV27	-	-	TGTGCCAGTAGACAGTACATGAACACTGAAGCTTTCTTT	CASRQYMNTEAFF
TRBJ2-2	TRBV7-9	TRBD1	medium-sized	TGTGCCAGCAGCTTAGCGGACAGGGGGCTTTGGAACACCGGGGAGCTGTTTTTT	CASSLADRGLWNTGELFF